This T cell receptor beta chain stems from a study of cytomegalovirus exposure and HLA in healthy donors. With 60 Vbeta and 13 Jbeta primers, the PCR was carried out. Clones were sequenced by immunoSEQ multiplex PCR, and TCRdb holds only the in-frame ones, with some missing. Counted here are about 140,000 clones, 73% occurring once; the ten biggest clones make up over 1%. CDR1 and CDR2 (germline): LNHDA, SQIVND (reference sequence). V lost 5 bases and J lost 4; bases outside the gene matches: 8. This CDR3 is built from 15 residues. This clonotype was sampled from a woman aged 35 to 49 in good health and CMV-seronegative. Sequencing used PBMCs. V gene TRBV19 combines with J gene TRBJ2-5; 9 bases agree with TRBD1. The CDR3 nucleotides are TGTGCCAGTAGTGAACTCCGGACAGGGGTAGAGACCCAGTACTTC. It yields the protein CASSELRTGVETQYF.